Listed below are T cell receptor beta chains from one sample, sequenced in a study of T cells in Graves' hyperthyroidism and ophthalmopathy. One entry per CDR3 protein results from TCRdb running MiXCR on the multiplex PCR reads. The data contain approximately 520,000 distinct CDR3 sequences, around 20% of them singletons. The specimen was blood. These receptor sequences come from a man between 18 and 29 years old with Graves' hyperthyroidism. The CDR3 runs from the conserved cysteine through the conserved F or W. A D gene is named only where the DNA matches it firmly. Clone size appears in some rows only: once, few, many, or a class for an expanded clone.

v_gene: TRBV4-1; abundance: -; len: 15; j_gene: TRBJ1-1; d_gene: -; CDR3aa: CASSHPSGQNTEAFF; CDR3nt: TGCGCCAGCAGCCACCCCTCGGGACAAAACACTGAAGCTTTCTTT
v_gene: TRBV12-3/TRBV12-4; abundance: few; len: 12; j_gene: TRBJ2-7; d_gene: -; CDR3aa: CASSTGPYDQYF; CDR3nt: TGTGCCAGCAGCACGGGTCCCTACGATCAGTACTTC
v_gene: TRBV20-1; abundance: -; len: 15; j_gene: TRBJ1-3; d_gene: -; CDR3aa: CSARDHLGIGNTIYF; CDR3nt: TGCAGTGCTAGAGATCATTTGGGGATTGGGAACACCATATATTTT
v_gene: TRBV12-3/TRBV12-4; abundance: many; len: 14; j_gene: TRBJ1-3; d_gene: TRBD1; CDR3aa: CASCTGVIGNTIYF; CDR3nt: TGTGCCAGCTGCACAGGGGTAATTGGGAACACCATATATTTT
v_gene: TRBV19; abundance: many; len: 12; j_gene: TRBJ1-5; d_gene: -; CDR3aa: CASNDGNQPQHF; CDR3nt: TGTGCCAGTAACGACGGAAATCAGCCCCAGCATTTT
v_gene: TRBV7-2; abundance: many; len: 15; j_gene: TRBJ1-1; d_gene: -; CDR3aa: CASSYEARGGTEAFF; CDR3nt: TGTGCCAGCAGTTATGAGGCCAGGGGAGGCACTGAAGCTTTCTTT
v_gene: TRBV30; abundance: many; len: 13; j_gene: TRBJ1-1; d_gene: -; CDR3aa: CAWSVAGNTEAFF; CDR3nt: TGTGCCTGGAGTGTTGCAGGGAACACTGAAGCTTTCTTT
v_gene: TRBV5-1; abundance: many; len: 14; j_gene: TRBJ2-5; d_gene: TRBD1; CDR3aa: CASSSQGAWETQYF; CDR3nt: TGCGCCAGCAGCTCCCAGGGGGCATGGGAGACCCAGTACTTC
v_gene: TRBV7-9; abundance: -; len: 12; j_gene: TRBJ2-2; d_gene: -; CDR3aa: CASSRSAGELFF; CDR3nt: TGTGCCAGCAGCCGATCAGCCGGGGAGCTGTTTTTT
v_gene: TRBV27; abundance: few; len: 16; j_gene: TRBJ2-5; d_gene: -; CDR3aa: CASSLISGALAETQYF; CDR3nt: TGTGCCAGCAGTTTAATTTCGGGCGCCCTGGCAGAGACCCAGTACTTC
v_gene: TRBV20-1; abundance: many; len: 13; j_gene: TRBJ2-7; d_gene: -; CDR3aa: CSARDQEVYEQYF; CDR3nt: TGCAGTGCTAGAGATCAGGAGGTATACGAGCAGTACTTC
v_gene: TRBV7-9; abundance: many; len: 12; j_gene: TRBJ1-2; d_gene: -; CDR3aa: CASSSVNYGYTF; CDR3nt: TGTGCCAGCAGCTCGGTAAACTATGGCTACACCTTC
v_gene: TRBV12-3/TRBV12-4; abundance: -; len: 16; j_gene: TRBJ1-3; d_gene: -; CDR3aa: CASTSLLSDSGNTIYF; CDR3nt: TGTGCCAGCACCTCATTGCTGAGCGACTCTGGAAACACCATATATTTT
v_gene: TRBV6-2/TRBV6-3; abundance: many; len: 16; j_gene: TRBJ1-5; d_gene: TRBD1; CDR3aa: CASSYVGGQGNQPQHF; CDR3nt: TGTGCCAGCAGTTACGTGGGAGGACAGGGCAATCAGCCCCAGCATTTT
v_gene: TRBV28; abundance: many; len: 12; j_gene: TRBJ1-1; d_gene: TRBD1; CDR3aa: CASSSGQGMAFF; CDR3nt: TGTGCCAGCAGTTCCGGACAGGGGATGGCTTTCTTT
v_gene: TRBV2; abundance: -; len: 13; j_gene: TRBJ2-2; d_gene: -; CDR3aa: CASSVKTTGELFF; CDR3nt: TGTGCCAGCAGTGTCAAAACCACCGGGGAGCTGTTTTTT
v_gene: TRBV11-2; abundance: once; len: 15; j_gene: TRBJ2-7; d_gene: -; CDR3aa: CASSLRVPPGPEQYF; CDR3nt: TGTGCCAGCAGCTTACGTGTTCCCCCGGGCCCCGAGCAGTACTTC
v_gene: TRBV29-1; abundance: -; len: 13; j_gene: TRBJ2-7; d_gene: TRBD1; CDR3aa: CSVMGQGVNEQYF; CDR3nt: TGCAGCGTGATGGGACAGGGGGTCAACGAGCAGTACTTC
v_gene: TRBV6-1; abundance: many; len: 15; j_gene: TRBJ2-7; d_gene: TRBD1; CDR3aa: CASSEYRTGIYEQYF; CDR3nt: TGTGCCAGCAGTGAATATAGGACAGGGATCTACGAGCAGTACTTC
v_gene: TRBV12-3/TRBV12-4; abundance: once; len: 13; j_gene: TRBJ1-2; d_gene: -; CDR3aa: CGSSLGNNYGYTF; CDR3nt: TGTGGCAGCAGTCTAGGGAATAACTATGGCTACACCTTC
v_gene: TRBV27; abundance: many; len: 13; j_gene: TRBJ2-5; d_gene: -; CDR3aa: CASSEQGQETQYF; CDR3nt: TGTGCCAGCAGTGAACAGGGACAAGAGACCCAGTACTTC
v_gene: TRBV29-1; abundance: few; len: 13; j_gene: TRBJ1-1; d_gene: -; CDR3aa: CSVGDGAHGEAFF; CDR3nt: TGCAGCGTGGGGGATGGGGCCCACGGTGAAGCTTTCTTT
v_gene: TRBV9; abundance: many; len: 15; j_gene: TRBJ2-4; d_gene: -; CDR3aa: CASSVGMLVKNIQYF; CDR3nt: TGTGCCAGCAGCGTGGGAATGCTGGTTAAAAACATTCAGTACTTC
v_gene: TRBV5-5; abundance: few; len: 14; j_gene: TRBJ1-1; d_gene: -; CDR3aa: CASSLGPASTEAFF; CDR3nt: TGTGCCAGCAGCTTGGGTCCGGCCAGCACTGAAGCTTTCTTT
v_gene: TRBV7-8; abundance: many; len: 16; j_gene: TRBJ2-6; d_gene: -; CDR3aa: CASSSTPEGGANVLTF; CDR3nt: TGTGCCAGCAGCTCCACCCCCGAAGGGGGGGCCAACGTCCTGACTTTC
v_gene: TRBV6-2/TRBV6-3; abundance: -; len: 11; j_gene: TRBJ2-3; d_gene: -; CDR3aa: CATEGTDTQYF; CDR3nt: TGTGCCACCGAGGGCACAGATACGCAGTATTTT
v_gene: TRBV6-2/TRBV6-3; abundance: -; len: 15; j_gene: TRBJ2-7; d_gene: -; CDR3aa: CASSFAGTGTHEQYF; CDR3nt: TGTGCCAGCAGTTTCGCCGGGACGGGGACTCACGAGCAGTACTTC
v_gene: TRBV19; abundance: few; len: 14; j_gene: TRBJ2-7; d_gene: TRBD1; CDR3aa: CASSKDRGHYEQYF; CDR3nt: TGTGCCAGTAGTAAGGACAGGGGGCACTACGAGCAGTACTTC
v_gene: TRBV29-1; abundance: many; len: 13; j_gene: TRBJ2-7; d_gene: -; CDR3aa: CSVEDDSGYEQYF; CDR3nt: TGCAGCGTTGAAGATGACAGCGGCTACGAGCAGTACTTC
v_gene: TRBV6-5; abundance: many; len: 14; j_gene: TRBJ2-7; d_gene: -; CDR3aa: CASSYSASSYEQYF; CDR3nt: TGTGCCAGCAGTTACTCGGCGTCCTCCTACGAGCAGTACTTC
v_gene: TRBV9; abundance: -; len: 13; j_gene: TRBJ2-2; d_gene: -; CDR3aa: CASGHPNTGELFF; CDR3nt: TGTGCCAGCGGACACCCGAACACCGGGGAGCTGTTTTTT
v_gene: TRBV28; abundance: few; len: 18; j_gene: TRBJ2-3; d_gene: TRBD2; CDR3aa: CASSLGLAGALGTDTQYF; CDR3nt: TGTGCCAGCAGTTTAGGACTAGCGGGGGCCTTAGGCACAGATACGCAGTATTTT
v_gene: TRBV12-3/TRBV12-4; abundance: many; len: 15; j_gene: TRBJ1-1; d_gene: TRBD1; CDR3aa: CASSFFTGGNTEAFF; CDR3nt: TGTGCCAGCAGTTTCTTCACAGGGGGGAACACTGAAGCTTTCTTT
v_gene: TRBV29-1; abundance: few; len: 16; j_gene: TRBJ2-5; d_gene: -; CDR3aa: CSVDGGIGGPQETQYF; CDR3nt: TGCAGCGTTGATGGAGGGATTGGAGGGCCCCAAGAGACCCAGTACTTC
v_gene: TRBV7-8; abundance: -; len: 13; j_gene: TRBJ1-3; d_gene: -; CDR3aa: CASSPVRGNTIYF; CDR3nt: TGTGCCAGCAGCCCCGTGAGAGGAAACACCATATATTTT
v_gene: TRBV12-3/TRBV12-4; abundance: many; len: 13; j_gene: TRBJ2-7; d_gene: -; CDR3aa: CASSRMSRYEQYF; CDR3nt: TGTGCCAGCAGTCGGATGAGTCGCTACGAGCAGTACTTC
v_gene: TRBV27; abundance: many; len: 14; j_gene: TRBJ2-7; d_gene: TRBD1; CDR3aa: CVSSSGTGGYEQYF; CDR3nt: TGTGTCAGCAGTTCCGGGACAGGGGGCTACGAGCAGTACTTC
v_gene: TRBV6-1; abundance: -; len: 16; j_gene: TRBJ1-3; d_gene: -; CDR3aa: CASSDISTISGNTIYF; CDR3nt: TGTGCCAGCAGTGACATCAGCACAATCTCTGGAAACACCATATATTTT
v_gene: TRBV5-1; abundance: -; len: 13; j_gene: TRBJ1-1; d_gene: -; CDR3aa: CASSTFRGTEAFF; CDR3nt: TGCGCCAGCAGCACCTTCCGGGGGACTGAAGCTTTCTTT
v_gene: TRBV20-1; abundance: few; len: 11; j_gene: TRBJ2-7; d_gene: -; CDR3aa: CSASAVYEQYF; CDR3nt: TGCAGTGCTAGCGCGGTCTACGAGCAGTACTTC
v_gene: TRBV2; abundance: many; len: 15; j_gene: TRBJ1-5; d_gene: -; CDR3aa: CASSAYSGNNQPQHF; CDR3nt: TGTGCCAGCAGCGCCTACTCCGGGAACAATCAGCCCCAGCATTTT
v_gene: TRBV28; abundance: many; len: 15; j_gene: TRBJ1-4; d_gene: -; CDR3aa: CASSFLGRAQEKLFF; CDR3nt: TGTGCCAGCAGTTTCCTGGGGAGGGCCCAAGAAAAACTGTTTTTT
v_gene: TRBV19; abundance: many; len: 12; j_gene: TRBJ1-1; d_gene: -; CDR3aa: CASRAGYTEAFF; CDR3nt: TGTGCCAGTAGGGCCGGATACACTGAAGCTTTCTTT
v_gene: TRBV11-2; abundance: many; len: 17; j_gene: TRBJ2-4; d_gene: -; CDR3aa: CASSSVEGPIAKNIQYF; CDR3nt: TGTGCCAGCAGCTCCGTGGAGGGGCCGATAGCCAAAAACATTCAGTACTTC
v_gene: TRBV2; abundance: few; len: 17; j_gene: TRBJ1-3; d_gene: -; CDR3aa: CASSGFAGGLGGNTIYF; CDR3nt: TGTGCCAGCAGTGGGTTCGCTGGGGGTTTGGGCGGAAACACCATATATTTT
v_gene: TRBV28; abundance: few; len: 12; j_gene: TRBJ2-7; d_gene: -; CDR3aa: CASRNRVYEQYF; CDR3nt: TGTGCCAGCAGAAACAGGGTATACGAGCAGTACTTC
v_gene: TRBV12-3/TRBV12-4; abundance: many; len: 19; j_gene: TRBJ2-6; d_gene: TRBD1; CDR3aa: CASSLARGQGNSGANVLTF; CDR3nt: TGTGCCAGCAGTTTAGCCAGGGGACAGGGAAACTCTGGGGCCAACGTCCTGACTTTC